The 12 T cell receptor beta chains presented below share a single source sample, sequenced in a study of T cells after yellow fever vaccination. TCRdb called the 5' RACE reads again in MiXCR, with one record for every CDR3 protein. The sample contains some 350,000 distinct CDR3 sequences, around a tenth of which appear only once. Sequenced material: PBMCs, taken on the day of the first yellow fever vaccination. These receptor sequences come from a young man who received the YFV17D yellow fever vaccine.

At least ten counts were recorded for this clonotype. The chain uses TRBV29-1 and TRBJ2-1; D is undetermined. Germline-derived CDR1 and CDR2 are SQVTM and ANQGSEA. V lost 6 bases, J lost 10 bases, and 16 bases lay in between. This CDR3 comprises 12 residues. This CDR3 is CSVENEGYEQFF. CDR3 nucleotide sequence: TGCAGCGTCGAGAACGAAGGGTACGAGCAGTTCTTC.

The chain employs TRBV29-1 and TRBJ2-3, with D maybe TRBD1 (6 bases). CDR1 SQVTM and CDR2 ANQGSEA come from the germline V gene. The V end lost 6 bases, the J end lost 0 bases, and 13 bases lay between the germline ends. This CDR3 spans 14 amino acids. The CDR3 DNA reads as TGCAGCGTGTACAGGGTTGAGAGCACAGATACGCAGTATTTT. This sequence encodes CSVYRVESTDTQYF.

The J gene is TRBJ2-1, the V gene TRBV10-3; the match to TRBD2 covers 10 bases. This CDR3 comprises 19 residues. Germline loops: CDR1 ENHRY, CDR2 SYGVKD. With 7 bases clipped from V and 0 bases from J, the junction kept 15 bases outside the gene matches. The CDR3 DNA follows: TGTGCCATCATGGTTCGTGGACTAGCGGCCCTTGGCTCCTACAATGAGCAGTTCTTC. It is translated as CAIMVRGLAALGSYNEQFF.

The chain links TRBV4-1 to TRBJ1-6; no clear D. CDR3 length: 14 amino acids. Germline CDR1 MGHRA, CDR2 YSYEKL. V lost 0 bases to trimming and J lost 7 bases, with 7 bases between them. The CDR3 DNA reads as TGCGCCAGCAGCCAAGATGCAGCGAATTCACCCCTCCACTTT. Translating gives CASSQDAANSPLHF.

This clonotype was seen more than once but under ten times. The chain couples TRBV7-2 to TRBJ2-5; a possible D gene is TRBD2 (5 bases). The CDR3 loop spans 15 amino acids. Germline V gene sequence: CDR1 SGHTA, CDR2 FQGNSA. Trimming removed 1 base at V and 5 bases at J, with 14 bases between. The DNA of the CDR3 is TGTGCCAGCAGCTTAGAGGCTAGCTCGATGGAGACCCAGTACTTC. This gives the protein CASSLEASSMETQYF.

This rearrangement joins TRBV5-5 to TRBJ1-5, with D perhaps matching TRBD1 (6 bases). CDR1 is SGHKS, CDR2 YYEKEE, per germline (reference sequence). The CDR3 contains 18 residues. Trimming removed 0 bases at V and 0 bases at J, with 16 bases between. CDR3 residues: CASSLGQGRAFSNQPQHF. CDR3 nucleotide sequence: TGTGCCAGCAGCTTGGGGCAGGGGAGGGCCTTTAGCAATCAGCCCCAGCATTTT.

The sample holds a few counts of this clonotype. J is TRBJ2-5 and V is TRBV27; 11 bases line up with TRBD2. Germline values: CDR1 MNHEY, CDR2 SMNVEV (reference sequence). The CDR3 length is 16 residues. J gave up 2 bases and V 6 bases, and 8 bases lay outside the gene matches. The CDR3 nucleotides are TGTGCCAGCAGCCTCGCCCGGACTAGCGGGCAAGAGACCCAGTACTTC. This sequence encodes CASSLARTSGQETQYF.

V and J are TRBV6-2 or TRBV6-3 and TRBJ2-7; TRBD2 aligns across 7 bases. The V gene's germline CDR1 is MNHEY and CDR2 SVGEGT. This CDR3 has 13 residues. With 4 bases clipped from V and 2 bases from J, the junction kept 2 bases outside the gene matches. The CDR3 spells CASSWGGPYEQYV. In DNA form, the CDR3 reads TGTGCCAGCAGTTGGGGGGGACCCTACGAGCAGTACGTC.

This chain joins TRBV20-1 and TRBJ2-3; 11 bases match TRBD2. Germline V gene lookup returns CDR1 DFQATT and CDR2 SNEGSKA (reference sequence). V was pared by 0 bases and J by 3 bases, with 2 bases of the junction left unmatched. This CDR3 has 15 residues. In DNA form, the CDR3 reads TGCAGTGCTAGAGATGGGACTAGCGGTACAGATACGCAGTATTTT. Amino acids: CSARDGTSGTDTQYF.

The sample holds many counts of this clonotype. The chain is built from TRBV2 and TRBJ1-6; 9 bases are a match to TRBD1. V dropped 5 bases and J dropped 7; count of bases not matched to a gene: 3. CDR3 length: 14 amino acids. Germline CDR1 is SNHLY and CDR2 is FYNNEI. As DNA, the CDR3 is TGTGCCAGCAGTCAAGACAGGGGGAATTCACCCCTCCACTTT. This codes for CASSQDRGNSPLHF.

In this sample, this clonotype turned up a few times. V usage is TRBV6-5 and J usage is TRBJ1-4; TRBD1 aligns across 8 bases. The CDR3 is 19 residues long. CDR1 and CDR2 from the germline V gene are MNHEY and SVGAGI. V shed 2 bases, J shed 4 bases, and the junction held 15 bases outside the gene matches. CDR3: CASSYPYPHQGASNEKLFF. For the CDR3, the DNA is TGTGCCAGCAGTTACCCCTATCCGCATCAGGGGGCGAGTAATGAAAAACTGTTTTTT.

This clonotype turned up a few times. The chain couples TRBV6-5 to TRBJ2-7; D is uncertain. V was cut by 6 bases and J by 3 bases, with 9 bases left in between. Germline CDR1 reads MNHEY; CDR2 reads SVGAGI. The CDR3 has 12 residues. CDR3: CASRNRVYEQYF. The CDR3 bases are TGTGCCAGCAGGAACAGAGTCTACGAGCAGTACTTC.